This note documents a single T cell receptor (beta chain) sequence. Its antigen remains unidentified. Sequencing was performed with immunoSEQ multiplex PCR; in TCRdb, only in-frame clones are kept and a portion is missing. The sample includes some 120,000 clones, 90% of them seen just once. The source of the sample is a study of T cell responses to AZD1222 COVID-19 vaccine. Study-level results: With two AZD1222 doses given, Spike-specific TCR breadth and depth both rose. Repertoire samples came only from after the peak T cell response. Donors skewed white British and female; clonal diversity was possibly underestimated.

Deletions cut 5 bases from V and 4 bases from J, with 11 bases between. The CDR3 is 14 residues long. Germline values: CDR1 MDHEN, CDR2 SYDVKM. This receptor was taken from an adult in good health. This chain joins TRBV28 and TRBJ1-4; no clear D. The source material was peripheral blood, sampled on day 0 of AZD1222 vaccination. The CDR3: CASSLRSLNEKLFF. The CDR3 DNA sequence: TGTGCCAGCAGTCTGCGGTCCCTTAATGAAAAACTGTTTTTT.